A selection of T cell receptor beta chains follows, all from one sample in a study of control samples from healthy donors and cancer patients. The repertoire was sequenced with immunoSEQ multiplex PCR; TCRdb's copy has only in-frame clones and lacks some. The sample contains more than 95,000 clones, 92% of which appear only once. Sequencing was performed on PBMCs. These receptors originate from a man older than 75 with head and neck cancer. Each CDR3 is given with its conserved first and last residue. A D gene is named only where the DNA matches it firmly. A row's size may be missing; if present it is once, few, many or a size class.

TRBJ2-5 | - | TRBV6-2/TRBV6-3 | - | CASTYPQGGTQYF | TGTGCCAGCACTTACCCGCAGGGTGGGACCCAGTACTTC
TRBJ2-7 | - | TRBV6-2/TRBV6-3 | - | CASSYYYEQYF | TGTGCCAGCAGTTACTACTACGAGCAGTACTTC
TRBJ2-3 | - | TRBV6-5 | TRBD2 | CASISLGTSGGDF | TGTGCCAGCATCTCACTGGGGACTAGCGGGGGTGATTTT
TRBJ1-1 | - | TRBV7-9 | - | CASSLSTVMNTEAFF | TGTGCCAGCAGCTTGTCGACAGTTATGAACACTGAAGCTTTCTTT
TRBJ2-7 | - | TRBV7-2 | TRBD1 | CASSLAAGTGIEQYF | TGTGCCAGCAGCTTAGCGGCCGGGACAGGGATCGAGCAGTACTTC
TRBJ1-3 | - | TRBV9 | - | CASRPLDGPGGNTIYF | TGTGCCAGCAGACCTCTAGATGGCCCCGGGGGAAACACCATATATTTT
TRBJ1-2 | - | TRBV6-6 | TRBD1 | CASSPGTGNYGYTF | TGTGCCAGCAGCCCCGGGACAGGGAACTATGGCTACACCTTC
TRBJ2-2 | - | TRBV9 | - | CASSGGTNTGELFF | TGTGCCAGCAGTGGGGGAACGAACACCGGGGAGCTGTTTTTT
TRBJ2-5 | once | TRBV5-1 | - | CASSLAGLWETQYF | TGCGCCAGCAGCTTGGCCGGTTTGTGGGAGACCCAGTACTTC
TRBJ2-7 | - | TRBV7-8 | - | CASSPGGTNYEQYF | TGTGCCAGCAGCCCCGGGGGGACAAACTACGAGCAGTACTTC
TRBJ2-1 | - | TRBV27 | - | CASSLLPLYNEQFF | TGTGCCAGCAGTTTACTACCCCTGTACAATGAGCAGTTCTTC
TRBJ1-5 | - | TRBV5-1 | - | CASSLDVGNQPQHF | TGCGCCAGCAGCTTGGACGTCGGCAATCAGCCCCAGCATTTT
TRBJ1-2 | - | TRBV9 | TRBD1 | CASSRGTGTPGYTF | TGTGCCAGCAGCCGAGGGACAGGGACCCCTGGCTACACCTTC
TRBJ1-6 | once | TRBV9 | TRBD1 | CASSVEGANSPLHF | TGTGCCAGCAGCGTAGAGGGGGCGAATTCACCCCTCCACTTT
TRBJ1-1 | once | TRBV7-9 | - | CASSKVSGQQAFF | TGTGCCAGCAGCAAAGTCTCAGGTCAACAAGCTTTCTTT
TRBJ2-7 | - | TRBV10-3 | TRBD2 | CAISEYRDYPPSEQYF | TGTGCCATCAGTGAGTACCGGGACTACCCCCCCAGCGAGCAGTACTTC
TRBJ1-2 | - | TRBV18 | - | CASSPSSGKAQGYGYTF | TGTGCCAGCTCACCCTCCTCGGGTAAGGCTCAAGGTTATGGCTACACCTTC
TRBJ2-5 | - | TRBV30 | TRBD2 | CAVGTGGEETQYF | TGTGCCGTTGGGACTGGGGGGGAAGAGACCCAGTACTTC
TRBJ2-7 | - | TRBV30 | - | CAWSVPRTGQGEQYF | TGTGCCTGGAGTGTACCGAGGACGGGTCAGGGCGAGCAGTACTTC
TRBJ2-1 | - | TRBV7-2 | TRBD2 | CASSVTGTSGMAEQFF | TGTGCCAGCAGCGTAACCGGGACTAGCGGGATGGCTGAGCAGTTCTTC
TRBJ1-1 | - | TRBV7-9 | - | CASSSRQIEAFF | TGTGCCAGCAGCTCCCGACAGATCGAAGCTTTCTTT
TRBJ1-1 | - | TRBV5-1 | - | CASSLARQNTEAFF | TGCGCCAGCAGCTTGGCCCGCCAGAACACTGAAGCTTTCTTT
TRBJ1-5 | - | TRBV12-5 | - | CASASGGQPQHF | TGTGCTAGTGCCTCGGGAGGGCAGCCCCAGCATTTT
TRBJ1-2 | - | TRBV6-5 | - | CASSYSSGDYGYTF | TGTGCCAGCAGTTACTCATCCGGGGACTATGGCTACACCTTC
TRBJ2-5 | once | TRBV9 | TRBD2 | CASSPTSGRFGQETQYF | TGTGCCAGCAGCCCCACTAGCGGGAGGTTCGGGCAAGAGACCCAGTACTTC